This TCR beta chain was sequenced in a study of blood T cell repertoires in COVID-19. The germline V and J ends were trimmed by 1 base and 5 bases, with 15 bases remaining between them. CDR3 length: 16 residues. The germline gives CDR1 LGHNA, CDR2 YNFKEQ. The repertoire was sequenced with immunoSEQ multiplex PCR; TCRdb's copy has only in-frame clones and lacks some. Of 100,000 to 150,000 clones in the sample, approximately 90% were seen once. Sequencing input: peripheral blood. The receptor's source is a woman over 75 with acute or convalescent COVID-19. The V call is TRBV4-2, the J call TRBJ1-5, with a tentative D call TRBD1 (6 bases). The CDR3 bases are TGTGCCAGCAGCCAAGTCGGGTCAGGGGATTATCAGCCCCAGCATTTT. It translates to CASSQVGSGDYQPQHF.